Sequencing of this T cell receptor beta chain was carried out in a study of blood T cell repertoires in COVID-19. Under the authors' procedure: Scientists estimated how many nucleated cells there were by amplifying reference gene primers. Clones were sequenced by immunoSEQ multiplex PCR, and TCRdb holds only the in-frame ones, with some missing. V, J and clone size reflect that table, while D and trimming were determined from the DNA. The sample shows about 49,000 clones, about 88% of them seen only once. Germline assignment: CDR1 LNHDA and CDR2 SQIVND (reference sequence). V was pared by 4 bases and J by 4 bases, with 13 bases between. The CDR3 extends over 14 amino acids.

This clonotype originated in a man in his forties with active COVID-19. V and J are TRBV19 and TRBJ1-2; possible D gene TRBD1, 5 bases. Sequenced: peripheral blood. The CDR3 region has the DNA TGTGCCAGTAGTAAGGAGGGTAGGGGCTATGGCTACACCTTC. Encoded protein: CASSKEGRGYGYTF.